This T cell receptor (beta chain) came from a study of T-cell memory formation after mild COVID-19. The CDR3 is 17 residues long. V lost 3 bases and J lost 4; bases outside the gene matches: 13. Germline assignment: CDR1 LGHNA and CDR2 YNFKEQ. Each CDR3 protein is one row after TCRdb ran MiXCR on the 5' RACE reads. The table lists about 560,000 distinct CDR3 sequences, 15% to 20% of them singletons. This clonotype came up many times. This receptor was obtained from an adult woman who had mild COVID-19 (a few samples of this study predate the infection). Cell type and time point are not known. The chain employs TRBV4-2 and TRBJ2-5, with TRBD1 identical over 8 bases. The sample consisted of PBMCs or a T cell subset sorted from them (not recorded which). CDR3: CASSHVQTGQGGETQYF. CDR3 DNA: TGTGCCAGCAGCCATGTTCAAACAGGACAGGGAGGAGAGACCCAGTACTTC.